This T cell receptor (beta chain) was obtained from a study of OX40 agonist ivuxolimab in advanced cancers. Produced via immunoSEQ multiplex PCR; TCRdb's table is partial and in-frame only. Of 70,000 to 95,000 clones detected, more than 90% appear once; the ten largest clones hold 0.55% to 0.8%. The sample consisted of CD4+ or CD8+ T cells sorted from blood, taken in a trial of the OX40 agonist ivuxolimab. The sequence was collected from an adult with an advanced solid tumor such as melanoma, head and neck, liver or kidney cancer.

The CDR3 is CASNSGRTYNEQFF. The CDR3 nucleotides are TGTGCCAGCAATAGCGGGAGGACCTACAATGAGCAGTTCTTC. The chain combines TRBV28 with TRBJ2-1; TRBD2 agrees at 10 bases. Germline CDR1 MDHEN, CDR2 SYDVKM. V was pared by 7 bases and J by 2 bases, with 2 bases of the junction left unmatched. The CDR3 covers 14 residues.